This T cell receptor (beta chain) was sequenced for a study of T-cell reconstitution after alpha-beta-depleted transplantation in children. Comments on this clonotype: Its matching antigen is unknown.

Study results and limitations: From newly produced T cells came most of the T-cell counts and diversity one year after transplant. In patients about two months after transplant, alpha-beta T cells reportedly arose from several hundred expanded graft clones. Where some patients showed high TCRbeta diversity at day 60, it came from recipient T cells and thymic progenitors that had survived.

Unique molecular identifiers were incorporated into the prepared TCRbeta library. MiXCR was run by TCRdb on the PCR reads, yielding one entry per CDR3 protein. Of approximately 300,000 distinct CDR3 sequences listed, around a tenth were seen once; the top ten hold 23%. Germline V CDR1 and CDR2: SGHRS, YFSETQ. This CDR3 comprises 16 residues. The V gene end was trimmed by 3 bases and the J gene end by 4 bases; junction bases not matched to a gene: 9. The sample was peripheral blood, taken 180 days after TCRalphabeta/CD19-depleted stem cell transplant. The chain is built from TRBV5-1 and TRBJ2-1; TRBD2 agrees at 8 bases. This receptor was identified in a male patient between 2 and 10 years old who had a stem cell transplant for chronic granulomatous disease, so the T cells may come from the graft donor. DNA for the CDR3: TGCGCCAGCAGCTCCAGGGCCGGGGGGGGGTACAATGAGCAGTTCTTC. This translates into CASSSRAGGGYNEQFF.